A single sample gave rise to the 14 T cell receptor beta chains below, sequenced in a study of blood T cell repertoires in COVID-19. Profiling relied on immunoSEQ multiplex PCR, and the TCRdb table lists in-frame clones only, not all of them. The sample holds 30,000 to 45,000 clones, around 85% seen once. Sequencing was performed on peripheral blood. The source of these receptors is a human donor in a cohort sampled during active COVID-19.

The CDR3: CASSRDSTYEQYF. In DNA, the CDR3 is TGTGCCAGCAGCCGGGACAGTACCTACGAGCAGTACTTC. The chain uses TRBV5-4 and TRBJ2-7; 7 nucleotides align to TRBD1. Germline lookup yields CDR1 SGHNT and CDR2 YYREEE (reference sequence). Trimming cost V 4 bases and J 2 bases; bases outside gene matches: 3. This CDR3 has 13 amino acids.

CDR3 sequence: CASSQANRNTGELFF. The CDR3, as DNA: TGTGCCAGCAGCCAAGCCAACAGGAACACCGGGGAGCTGTTTTTT. The chain links TRBV4-2 to TRBJ2-2; unclear D gene. The length of the CDR3 is 15 residues. Per germline, CDR1 LGHNA and CDR2 YNFKEQ. Trimming removed 1 base from V and 1 base from J, with 7 bases in between.

This rearrangement joins TRBV30 to TRBJ2-3, with D perhaps TRBD2 (6 bases). The CDR3 runs to 15 residues. Germline V lookup: CDR1 GTSNPN, CDR2 SVGIG (reference sequence). V was shortened by 3 bases and J by 5 bases, with 18 bases between the two germline ends. The CDR3 protein is CAWSVGTYDLDTQYF. The CDR3 nucleotides are TGTGCCTGGAGCGTAGGGACTTACGATTTAGATACGCAGTATTTT.

V gene TRBV7-2 combines with J gene TRBJ1-6; D is undetermined. The CDR3 runs 15 residues. Germline V gene data show CDR1 as SGHTA and CDR2 as FQGNSA. Trimming left V 4 bases short and J 0 bases short, with 7 bases between. Here the CDR3 reads CASSSRGSYNSPLHF. DNA of the CDR3: TGTGCCAGCAGCTCCCGGGGCTCCTATAATTCACCCCTCCACTTT.

This clone showed up just once. CDR3 in amino acids: CASSLDNGIPFYNSPLHF. CDR3 bases: TGTGCCAGCAGCTTAGATAACGGGATTCCTTTTTATAATTCACCCCTCCACTTT. The J gene is TRBJ1-6, the V gene TRBV7-8; unclear D gene. The germline CDR1 and CDR2 sequences are SGHVS and FQNEAQ. Trimming stripped 1 base from V and 4 bases from J, with 17 bases between. This CDR3 has 18 amino acids. Drawing the rest from reference TRBV7-8 and TRBJ1-6, the complete variable domain is GAGVSQSPRYKVAKRGQDVALRCDPISGHVSLFWYQQALGQGPEFLTYFQNEAQLDKSGLPSDRFFAERPEGSVSTLKIQRTQQEDSAVYLCASSLDNGIPFYNSPLHFGNGTRLTVT.

J is TRBJ2-5 and V is TRBV5-5, with D maybe TRBD2 (5 bases). This CDR3 is built from 12 residues. The ends were cut back, 5 bases at V and 5 bases at J, with 10 bases in the middle. Germline assignment: CDR1 SGHKS and CDR2 YYEKEE (reference sequence). CDR3 coding DNA: TGTGCCAGCAGTTTTACGGGGGAGACCCAGTACTTC. This gives the protein CASSFTGETQYF.

This chain uses TRBV5-1 with TRBJ1-3, with TRBD1 identical over 7 bases. Germline V gene data show CDR1 as SGHRS and CDR2 as YFSETQ. V shed 4 bases, J shed 0 bases, and the junction held 4 bases outside the gene matches. This CDR3 spans 15 amino acids. This CDR3 is CASSRDSYSGNTIYF. DNA for the CDR3: TGCGCCAGCAGCCGGGACAGTTACTCTGGAAACACCATATATTTT.

J is TRBJ2-1 and V is TRBV2; D perhaps matches TRBD2 (5 bases). Germline loops: CDR1 SNHLY, CDR2 FYNNEI. V was pared by 7 bases and J by 2 bases, with 15 bases between. The CDR3 totals 15 residues. The CDR3 DNA follows: TGTGCCAGCAACCCCCTCGCGGGTGCCTACAATGAGCAGTTCTTC. It is translated as CASNPLAGAYNEQFF.

Remarks on this clone: This specimen includes other DNA sequences encoding the same CDR3. The chain combines TRBV4-3 with TRBJ1-1; a possible D gene is TRBD1 (5 bases). The CDR3 length is 16 residues. V shed 0 bases and J shed 1 base, with 12 bases lying between them. Germline CDR1 LGHNA, CDR2 YSLEER. The CDR3 here is CASSQDRFGGNTEAFF. CDR3 nucleotides: TGCGCCAGCAGCCAAGATCGTTTCGGGGGGAACACTGAAGCTTTCTTT.

The chain links TRBV7-9 to TRBJ2-3, with unresolved D. With 4 bases removed from V and 6 bases from J, the gap between germline ends came to 8 bases. CDR1 is SEHNR and CDR2 is FQNEAQ in the germline V gene (reference sequence). CDR3 length: 12 residues. CDR3 coding DNA: TGTGCCAGCAGCTCCTCCTCCGATACGCAGTATTTT. Translating it yields CASSSSSDTQYF.

The J gene is TRBJ2-3, the V gene TRBV5-5, with D possibly matching TRBD2 (6 bases). The CDR3 has 12 residues. Germline V gene data show CDR1 as SGHKS and CDR2 as YYEKEE (reference sequence). Between the trimmed V and J ends, which lost 1 base and 7 bases, there was a span of 7 bases. The CDR3 sequence: CASSLRENTQYF. In DNA form, the CDR3 reads TGTGCCAGCAGCTTGCGGGAGAATACGCAGTATTTT.

This clone has a single count. This rearrangement joins TRBV10-3 to TRBJ2-2; 8 bases fit TRBD1. The CDR3 has 17 amino acids. Germline CDR1 reads ENHRY; CDR2 reads SYGVKD. V lost 6 bases, J lost 2 bases, and 11 bases stayed unmatched. The CDR3, as DNA: TGTGCCATCAGACTTGACAGGGGCCCTACAAACACCGGGGAGCTGTTTTTT. Encoded protein: CAIRLDRGPTNTGELFF.

V is TRBV5-4 and J is TRBJ2-2; 12 bases align to TRBD1. The CDR3 contains 16 residues. Germline-derived CDR1 and CDR2 are SGHNT and YYREEE (reference sequence). After removal of 4 bases from V and 7 bases from J, the junction contained 8 bases not matched to a gene. The CDR3 is CASSRPGQGAVGELFF. CDR3 coding DNA: TGTGCCAGCAGCCGACCGGGACAGGGGGCTGTCGGGGAGCTGTTTTTT. Full variable domain (outside the CDR3, taken from reference TRBV5-4 and TRBJ2-2): ETGVTQSPTHLIKTRGQQVTLRCSSQSGHNTVSWYQQALGQGPQFIFQYYREEENGRGNFPPRFSGLQFPNYSSELNVNALELDDSALYLCASSRPGQGAVGELFFGEGSRLTVL.

This clone turned up a few times. The rearrangement uses TRBV30 and TRBJ2-4; a possible D gene is TRBD1 (5 bases). Germline V lookup: CDR1 GTSNPN, CDR2 SVGIG (reference sequence). The germline V and J ends were trimmed by 2 bases and 2 bases, with 10 bases remaining between them. The CDR3 has 14 amino acids. This CDR3 reads CAWSTSGSKNIQYF. For the CDR3, the DNA is TGTGCCTGGAGTACGTCAGGGTCCAAAAACATTCAGTACTTC.